The clone carrying this T cell receptor beta chain is a singleton in its sample. Its cognate antigen is unknown. These data come from a study of vaccination effects on CD4 cells after COVID-19. Study details: After expansion with viral peptide pools in the ViraFEST assay, antigen-specific CD4+ T cells were sequenced. Wells of a few million PBMC each were grown with 7.5 to 10 IU/ml IL-2 and about 9.6 ug/ml peptides.

After removal of 4 bases from V and 5 bases from J, the junction contained 5 bases not matched to a gene. The CDR3 contains 16 residues. CDR1 and CDR2 (germline): LGHDT, YNNKEL (reference sequence). Produced via immunoSEQ multiplex PCR; TCRdb's table is partial and in-frame only. The data hold 40,000 to 45,000 clones, with approximately 82% observed a single time. The culture ran for approximately 10 days before CD4+ T cells were isolated. The person's infection with SARS-CoV-2, confirmed by PCR, took place between March and December 2020. Each person got two doses of an mRNA SARS-CoV-2 vaccine, BNT162b2 or mRNA-1273.

The chain is built from TRBV3-1 (or the pseudogene TRBV3-2) and TRBJ2-5, with 15 bases fitting TRBD2. The receptor was isolated from a human donor who had a prior SARS-CoV-2 infection. Sample: CD4+ T cells from PBMCs cultured without peptide, taken after COVID-19 vaccination. The CDR3 spells CASSRGTSGRSETQYF. The CDR3 DNA is TGTGCCAGCAGCCGAGGGACTAGCGGGAGGTCTGAGACCCAGTACTTC.